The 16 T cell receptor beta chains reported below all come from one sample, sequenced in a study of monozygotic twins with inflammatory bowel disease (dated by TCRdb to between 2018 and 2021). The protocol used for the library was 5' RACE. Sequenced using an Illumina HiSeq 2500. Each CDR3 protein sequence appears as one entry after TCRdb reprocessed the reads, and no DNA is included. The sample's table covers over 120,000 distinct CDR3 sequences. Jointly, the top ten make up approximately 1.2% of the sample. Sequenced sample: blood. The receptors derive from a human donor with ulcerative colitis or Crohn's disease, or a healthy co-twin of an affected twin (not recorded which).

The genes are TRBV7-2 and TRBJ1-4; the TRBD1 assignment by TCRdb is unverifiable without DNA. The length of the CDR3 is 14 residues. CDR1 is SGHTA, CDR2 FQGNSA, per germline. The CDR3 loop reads CASSTRGSNEKLFF.

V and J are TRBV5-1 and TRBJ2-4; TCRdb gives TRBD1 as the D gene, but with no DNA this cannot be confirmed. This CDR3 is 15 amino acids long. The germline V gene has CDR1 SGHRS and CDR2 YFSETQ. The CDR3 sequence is CASSLGGDGKNIQYF.

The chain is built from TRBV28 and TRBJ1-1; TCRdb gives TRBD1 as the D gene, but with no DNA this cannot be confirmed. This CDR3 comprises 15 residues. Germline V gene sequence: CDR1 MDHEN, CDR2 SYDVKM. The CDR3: CASSTPTGPPTEAFF.

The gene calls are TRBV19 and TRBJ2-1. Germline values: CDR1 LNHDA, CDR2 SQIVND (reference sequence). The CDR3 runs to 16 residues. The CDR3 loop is CASNTPGRSSYNEQFF. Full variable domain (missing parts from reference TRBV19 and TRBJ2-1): DGGITQSPKYLFRKEGQNVTLSCEQNLNHDAMYWYRQDPGQGLRLIYYSQIVNDFQKGDIAEGYSVSREKKESFPLTVTSAQKNPTAFYLCASNTPGRSSYNEQFFGPGTRLTVL.

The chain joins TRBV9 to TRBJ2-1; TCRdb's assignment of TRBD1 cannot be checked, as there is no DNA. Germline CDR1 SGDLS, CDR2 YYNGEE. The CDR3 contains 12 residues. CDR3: CASGQHYNEQFF.

CDR3: CAWRLTALGLPNTEAFF. The chain combines TRBV30 with TRBJ1-1; TCRdb's assignment of TRBD1 cannot be checked, as there is no DNA. Germline V gene data show CDR1 as GTSNPN and CDR2 as SVGIG (reference sequence). This CDR3 region has 17 residues.

The CDR3: CASSLAGAPQETQYF. The chain links TRBV27 to TRBJ2-5; TCRdb selects TRBD1, and the lack of DNA leaves this call unchecked. The CDR3 is 15 amino acids. Germline CDR1 and CDR2: MNHEY and SMNVEV (reference sequence).

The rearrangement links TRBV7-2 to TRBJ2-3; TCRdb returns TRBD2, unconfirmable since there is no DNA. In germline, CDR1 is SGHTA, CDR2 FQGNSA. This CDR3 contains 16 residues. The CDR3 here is CAQGTSGRAGTDTQYF. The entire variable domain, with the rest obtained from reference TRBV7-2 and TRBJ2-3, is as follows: GAGVSQSPSNKVTEKGKDVELRCDPISGHTALYWYRQSLGQGLEFLIYFQGNSAPDKSGLPSDRFSAERTGGSVSTLTIQRTQQEDSAVYLCAQGTSGRAGTDTQYFGPGTRLTVL.

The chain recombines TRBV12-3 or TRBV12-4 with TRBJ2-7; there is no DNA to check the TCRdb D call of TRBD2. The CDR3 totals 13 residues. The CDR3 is CASKPPGPHEQYF.

CDR3: CASSGLTSAGELFF. The chain links TRBV9 to TRBJ2-2. The CDR3 has 14 residues. CDR1 is SGDLS and CDR2 is YYNGEE in the germline V gene. Together with reference TRBV9 and TRBJ2-2, the CDR3 gives the full variable domain: DSGVTQTPKHLITATGQRVTLRCSPRSGDLSVYWYQQSLDQGLQFLIQYYNGEERAKGNILERFSAQQFPDLHSELNLSSLELGDSALYFCASSGLTSAGELFFGEGSRLTVL.

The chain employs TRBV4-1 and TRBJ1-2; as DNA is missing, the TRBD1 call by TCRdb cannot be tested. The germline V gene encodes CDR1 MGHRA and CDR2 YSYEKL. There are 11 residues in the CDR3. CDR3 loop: CASSQAGQPLF.

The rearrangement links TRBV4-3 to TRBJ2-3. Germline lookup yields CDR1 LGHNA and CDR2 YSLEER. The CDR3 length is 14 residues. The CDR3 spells CASSPSQRADTQYF.

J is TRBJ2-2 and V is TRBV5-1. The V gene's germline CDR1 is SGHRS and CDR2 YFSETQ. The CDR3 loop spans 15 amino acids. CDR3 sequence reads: CASSLISANTGELFF.

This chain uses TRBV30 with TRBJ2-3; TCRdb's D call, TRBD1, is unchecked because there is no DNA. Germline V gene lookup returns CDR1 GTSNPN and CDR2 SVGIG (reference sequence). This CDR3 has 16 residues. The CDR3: CAWSVQLGRSTDTQYF.

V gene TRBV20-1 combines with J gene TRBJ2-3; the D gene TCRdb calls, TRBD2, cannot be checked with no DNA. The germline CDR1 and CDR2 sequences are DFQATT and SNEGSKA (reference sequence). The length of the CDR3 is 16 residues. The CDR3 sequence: CSAFRTSGYSTDTQYF.

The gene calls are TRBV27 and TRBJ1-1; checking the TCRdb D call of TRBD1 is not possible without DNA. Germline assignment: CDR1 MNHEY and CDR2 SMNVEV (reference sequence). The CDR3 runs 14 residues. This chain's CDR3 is CASSLGTVFTEAFF.